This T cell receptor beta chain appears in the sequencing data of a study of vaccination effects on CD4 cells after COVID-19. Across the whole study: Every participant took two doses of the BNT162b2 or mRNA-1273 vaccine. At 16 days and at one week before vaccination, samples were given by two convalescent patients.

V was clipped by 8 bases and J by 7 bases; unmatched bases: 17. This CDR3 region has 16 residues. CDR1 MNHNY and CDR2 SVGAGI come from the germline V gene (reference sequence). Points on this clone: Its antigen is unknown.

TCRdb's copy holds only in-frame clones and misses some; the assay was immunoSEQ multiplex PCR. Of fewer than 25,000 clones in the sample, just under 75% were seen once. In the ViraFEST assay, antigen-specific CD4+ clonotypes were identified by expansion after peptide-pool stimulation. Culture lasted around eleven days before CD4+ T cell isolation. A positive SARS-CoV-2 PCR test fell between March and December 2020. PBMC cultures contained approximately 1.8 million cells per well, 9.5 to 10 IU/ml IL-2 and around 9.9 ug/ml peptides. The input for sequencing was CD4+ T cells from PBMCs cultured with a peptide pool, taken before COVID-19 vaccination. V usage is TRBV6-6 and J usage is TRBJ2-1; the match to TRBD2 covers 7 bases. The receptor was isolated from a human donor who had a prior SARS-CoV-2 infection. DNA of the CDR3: TGTGCCAGCTCAGGGTTTAACGGGGGGTCAGGGAATGAGCAGTTCTTC. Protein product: CASSGFNGGSGNEQFF.